The clone carrying this TCR beta chain qualifies as large. Its target is not known. The sample belongs to a study of circulating CD8 cells and anti-PD-1 response in melanoma. Broader study findings: Published repertoire comparisons used only baseline and M1 samples.

Sorting of live CD3+CD8+TCRalphabeta+ cells by PD-1 and/or TIGIT gave four subsets. TCR libraries were prepared from approximately 15 ng of total RNA with the QIAseq Immune Repertoire TCR panel. TCRdb recomputed calls from the reads with MiXCR, one row per CDR3 protein. The top ten hold about 6.9% of the sample, which has more than 850 distinct CDR3 sequences, under 6.5% seen once. Trimming took 4 bases from V and 0 from J, leaving 10 bases between them. This CDR3 is built from 14 residues. Germline V gives CDR1 SGHTA, CDR2 FQGNSA. The specimen was CD8+ T cells from PBMCs, collected at baseline or after one month of anti-PD-1 therapy (not recorded which). This TCR was sampled from a human donor with melanoma. V usage is TRBV7-2 and J usage is TRBJ2-7; D is possibly TRBD1 or TRBD2 (5 bases each). The CDR3 DNA sequence: TGTGCCAGCAGCTGGGCCGGGACCTCCTACGAGCAGTACTTC. It specifies CASSWAGTSYEQYF.